Detailed here is one TCR beta chain. Which antigen it targets is not known. No base quality information exists; no much larger clone differs at one position. This specimen belongs to a study of control samples from healthy donors and cancer patients (dated by TCRdb to 2018 to 2020). Libraries were made using the immunoSEQ multiplex PCR assay. The clones in this table, taken by TCRdb from immuneACCESS, are in-frame only. Not every clone is retained; where verified, under half of the shortfall comes from an unresolved V gene, and the cause of the rest is unknown. A total of about 120,000 clones appear in this sample, roughly 90% of them only once. Of the sample, approximately 39% falls within the top ten clones. The germline V gene (reference sequence) specifies LNHDA as CDR1 and SQIVND as CDR2. Including the terminal cysteine and phenylalanine, the CDR3 comprises 14 residues. Here the CDR3 DNA is all that survives: 42 bases in frame from base 1. Trimmed from V: 4 bases; trimmed from J: 7 bases; junction bases lacking a gene match: 2.

This chain joins TRBV19 to TRBJ2-1; 12 of the junction bases match TRBD2. Sequencing was done on a sample of blood. This clonotype was obtained from a man aged 45-60 years in good health. CDR3 region: CASSRTSGGNEQFF. The bases read TGTGCCAGTAGTAGAACTAGCGGGGGGAATGAGCAGTTCTTC.